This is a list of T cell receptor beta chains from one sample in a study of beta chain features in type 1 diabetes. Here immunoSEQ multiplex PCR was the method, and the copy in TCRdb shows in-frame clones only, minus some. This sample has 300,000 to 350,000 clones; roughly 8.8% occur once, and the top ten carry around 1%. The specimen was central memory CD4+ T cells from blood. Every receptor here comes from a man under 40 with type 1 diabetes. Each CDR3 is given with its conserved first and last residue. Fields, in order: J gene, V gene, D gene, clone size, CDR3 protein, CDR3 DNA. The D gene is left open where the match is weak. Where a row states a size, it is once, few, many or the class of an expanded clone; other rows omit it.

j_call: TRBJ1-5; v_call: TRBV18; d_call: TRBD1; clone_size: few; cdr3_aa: CASSQDRGHGQPQHF; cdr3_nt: TGTGCCAGCTCTCAGGACAGGGGGCACGGGCAGCCCCAGCATTTT
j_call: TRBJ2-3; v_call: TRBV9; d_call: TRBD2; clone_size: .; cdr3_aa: CASSVATGGEADTQYF; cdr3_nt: TGTGCCAGCAGCGTAGCTACCGGGGGGGAAGCAGATACGCAGTATTTT
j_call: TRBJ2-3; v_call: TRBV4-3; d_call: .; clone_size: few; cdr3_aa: CASSQFLSDTQYF; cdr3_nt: TGCGCCAGCAGCCAATTTTTGTCAGATACGCAGTATTTT
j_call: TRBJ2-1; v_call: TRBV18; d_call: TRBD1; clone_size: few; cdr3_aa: CASRGGPNNEQFF; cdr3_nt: TGTGCCAGCCGAGGGGGCCCTAACAATGAGCAGTTCTTC
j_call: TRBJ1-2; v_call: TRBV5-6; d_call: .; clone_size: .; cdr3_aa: CASSLEQNYGYTF; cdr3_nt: TGTGCCAGCAGCTTGGAGCAGAACTATGGCTACACCTTC
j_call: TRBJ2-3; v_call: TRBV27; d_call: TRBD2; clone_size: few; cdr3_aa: CASSLSRAGGIDTQYF; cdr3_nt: TGTGCCAGCAGTTTATCGAGAGCGGGGGGGATAGATACGCAGTATTTT
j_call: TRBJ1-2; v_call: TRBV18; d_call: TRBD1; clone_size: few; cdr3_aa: CASSPWGGTGGDYGYTF; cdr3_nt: TGTGCCAGCTCACCATGGGGCGGTACAGGGGGCGACTATGGCTACACCTTC
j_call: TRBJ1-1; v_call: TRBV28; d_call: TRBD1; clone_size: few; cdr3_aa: CASSTQGAVWAFF; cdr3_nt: TGTGCCAGCAGTACCCAGGGGGCTGTTTGGGCTTTCTTT
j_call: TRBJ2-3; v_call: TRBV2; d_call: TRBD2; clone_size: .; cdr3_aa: CASERGAGNTQYF; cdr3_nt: TGTGCCAGCGAGCGGGGGGCCGGGAATACGCAGTATTTT
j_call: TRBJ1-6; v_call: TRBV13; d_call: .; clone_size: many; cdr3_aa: CASSSYDPSDSPLHF; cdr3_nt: TGTGCCAGCAGCTCGTATGACCCGTCGGATTCACCCCTCCACTTT
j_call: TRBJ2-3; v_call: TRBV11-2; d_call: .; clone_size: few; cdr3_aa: CASSLDRDTQYF; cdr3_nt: TGTGCCAGCAGCTTGGACCGAGATACGCAGTATTTT
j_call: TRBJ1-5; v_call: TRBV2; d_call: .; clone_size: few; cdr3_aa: CASSQTHSNQPQHF; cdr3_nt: TGTGCCAGCAGCCAGACGCATAGCAATCAGCCCCAGCATTTT
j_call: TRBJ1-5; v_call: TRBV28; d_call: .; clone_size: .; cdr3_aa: CASSLSRVPSNQPQHF; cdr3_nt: TGTGCCAGCAGTTTATCAAGGGTCCCTAGCAATCAGCCCCAGCATTTT
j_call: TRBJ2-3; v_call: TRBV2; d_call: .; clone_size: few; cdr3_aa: CASRRSSPFSTDTQYF; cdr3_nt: TGTGCCAGCAGGCGGTCGTCTCCCTTCTCCACAGATACGCAGTATTTT
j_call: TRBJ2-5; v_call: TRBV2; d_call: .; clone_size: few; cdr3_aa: CASILEAGGTQYF; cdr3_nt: TGTGCCAGCATACTCGAGGCCGGGGGGACCCAGTACTTC
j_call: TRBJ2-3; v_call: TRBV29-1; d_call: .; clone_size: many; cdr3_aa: CSGTGRADTQYF; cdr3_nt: TGCAGCGGCACAGGGAGGGCAGATACGCAGTATTTT
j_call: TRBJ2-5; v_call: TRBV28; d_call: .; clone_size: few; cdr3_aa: CASSLRETQYF; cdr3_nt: TGTGCCAGCAGTTTGCGGGAGACCCAGTACTTC
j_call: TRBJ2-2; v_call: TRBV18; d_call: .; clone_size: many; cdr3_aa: CASSQTTGYTGELFF; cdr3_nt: TGTGCCAGCTCACAGACTACAGGGTACACCGGGGAGCTGTTTTTT